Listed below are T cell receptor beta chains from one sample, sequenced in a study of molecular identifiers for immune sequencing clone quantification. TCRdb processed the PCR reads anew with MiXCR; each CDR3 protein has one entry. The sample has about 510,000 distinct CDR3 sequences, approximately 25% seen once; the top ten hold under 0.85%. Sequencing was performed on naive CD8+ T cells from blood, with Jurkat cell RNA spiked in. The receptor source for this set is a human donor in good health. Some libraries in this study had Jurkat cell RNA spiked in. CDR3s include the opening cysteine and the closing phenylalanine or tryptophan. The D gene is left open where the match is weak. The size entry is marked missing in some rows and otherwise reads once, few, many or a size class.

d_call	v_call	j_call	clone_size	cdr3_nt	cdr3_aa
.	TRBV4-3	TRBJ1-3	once	TGCGCCAGCAGCCAAGATCGCCGCTCTGGAAACCCCATATATTTT	CASSQDRRSGNPIYF
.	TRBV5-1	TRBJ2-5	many	TGCGCCAGCAGCTTGGATAGTCGCGGGGAGAGACAAGAGACCCAGTACTTC	CASSLDSRGERQETQYF
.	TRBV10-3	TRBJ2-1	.	TGTGCCATCAGTGAGTTGGGAGAGCCTCTTTCTAATGAGCAGTTCTTC	CAISELGEPLSNEQFF
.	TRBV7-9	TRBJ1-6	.	TGTGCCAGCAGCTCACTAACAGGGCCCAATTCACCCCTCCACTTT	CASSSLTGPNSPLHF
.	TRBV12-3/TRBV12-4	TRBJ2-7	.	TGTGCCAGCAGTTTAGCGCCCCCCCGATCCTACGAGCAGTACTTC	CASSLAPPRSYEQYF
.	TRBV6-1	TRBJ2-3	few	TGTGCCAGCTCCTATCCTCGGGAAGTAGTGGCCGATACGCAGTATTTT	CASSYPREVVADTQYF
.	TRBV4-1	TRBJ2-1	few	TGCGCCAGCAGCCACGATGCGGGGAGCGATGAGCAGTTCTTC	CASSHDAGSDEQFF
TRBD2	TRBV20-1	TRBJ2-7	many	TGCAGTGCTAGGCGGGAGGACTCCTACGAGCAGTACTTC	CSARREDSYEQYF
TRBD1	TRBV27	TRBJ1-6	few	TGTGCCAGCAGCCATCGACAGGGAAGAGGGTCACCCCTCCACTTT	CASSHRQGRGSPLHF
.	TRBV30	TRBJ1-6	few	TGTGCCTGGAGGACAGAACCTAATTCACCCCTCCACTTT	CAWRTEPNSPLHF
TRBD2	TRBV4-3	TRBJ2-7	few	TGCGCCAGCAGCCATTTCCGCGGGAGCCCCTACGAGCAGTACTTC	CASSHFRGSPYEQYF
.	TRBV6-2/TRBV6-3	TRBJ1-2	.	TGTGCCAGCAGTTACTCTTTGGAGTACTATGGCTACACCTTC	CASSYSLEYYGYTF
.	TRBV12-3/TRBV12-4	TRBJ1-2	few	TGTGCCAGCAGTTCACCGGGCCAGGATGGCTACACCTTC	CASSSPGQDGYTF
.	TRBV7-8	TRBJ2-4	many	TGTGCCAGCAGCTTAATTGGGGGTCGGGTAGAGGACATTCAGTACTTC	CASSLIGGRVEDIQYF
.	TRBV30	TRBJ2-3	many	TGTGCCTGGGCCCCAGGGGCCGTCACAGATACGCAGTATTTT	CAWAPGAVTDTQYF
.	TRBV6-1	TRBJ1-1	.	TGTGCCAGCAGATGGGGGTCCGCTGAAGCTTTCTTT	CASRWGSAEAFF
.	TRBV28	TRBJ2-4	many	TGTGCCAGCAGTTTGCGGACTAAAAACATTCAGTACTTC	CASSLRTKNIQYF
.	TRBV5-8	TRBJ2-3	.	TGTGCCAGCAGCCCGTCCTGGATTACAGATACGCAGTATTTT	CASSPSWITDTQYF
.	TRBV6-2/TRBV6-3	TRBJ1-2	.	TGTGCCAGCAGTTACTCAGAGGGCGGAGGCTACACCTTC	CASSYSEGGGYTF
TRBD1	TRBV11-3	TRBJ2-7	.	TGTGCCAGCGGCTTAGCCCCCGGGACAGACTACGAGCAGTACTTC	CASGLAPGTDYEQYF
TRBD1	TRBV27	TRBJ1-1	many	TGTGCCAGCACCGTGGCAGGGGGCGCTTACACTGAAGCTTTCTTT	CASTVAGGAYTEAFF
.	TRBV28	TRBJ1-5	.	TGTGCCAGCACTCCTCTGCGGGGGGGCCAGCCCCAGCATTTT	CASTPLRGGQPQHF
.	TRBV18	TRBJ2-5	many	TGTGCCAGCTCAGCTTCCGTACTTATATCGCCCATAGAAGAGACCCAGTACTTC	CASSASVLISPIEETQYF
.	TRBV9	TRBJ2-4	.	TGTGCCAGCAGCGTCGACGGGACAAGAAACATTCAGTACTTC	CASSVDGTRNIQYF
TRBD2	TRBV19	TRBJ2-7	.	TGTGCCAGTAGGGGGACAGGACGTACTAGCGGGAGCTCCTACGAGCAGTACTTC	CASRGTGRTSGSSYEQYF
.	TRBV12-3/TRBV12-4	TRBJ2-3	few	TGTGCCAGCAGTTTAAACTCAGATACGCAGTATTTT	CASSLNSDTQYF
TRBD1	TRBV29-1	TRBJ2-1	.	TGCAGCGTAGAACCTCCGACAGGGGGCTCCTACAATGAGCAGTTCTTC	CSVEPPTGGSYNEQFF
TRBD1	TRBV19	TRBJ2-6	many	TGTGCCAGTAGCCGGACAGGGGGCTCGGGGGCCAACGTCCTGACTTTC	CASSRTGGSGANVLTF
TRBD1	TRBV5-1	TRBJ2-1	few	TGCGCCAGCAGCCGGACCCGGGACAGGGCGAATGAGCAGTTCTTC	CASSRTRDRANEQFF
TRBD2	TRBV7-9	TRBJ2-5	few	TGTGCCAGCAGCCCAAGGACTAGCGAGGTTACTGGTGAGACCCAGTACTTC	CASSPRTSEVTGETQYF
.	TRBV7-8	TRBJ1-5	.	TGTGCCAGCAGCCGAAGGGGGAATCAGCCCCAGCATTTT	CASSRRGNQPQHF
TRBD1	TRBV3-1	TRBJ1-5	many	TGTGCCAGCACCCGGACAGGGGTGAATCAGCCCCAGCATTTT	CASTRTGVNQPQHF
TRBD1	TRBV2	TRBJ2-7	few	TGTGCCAGCAGCGGGGGGACAGGGATTTCGTACGAGCAGTACTTC	CASSGGTGISYEQYF
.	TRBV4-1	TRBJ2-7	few	TGCGCCAGCAGCCACCAGATCGCAGGGTCCTACGAGCAGTACTTC	CASSHQIAGSYEQYF
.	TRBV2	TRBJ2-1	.	TGTGCCAGCAGTGAAGGGACTACCTGCAATGAGCAGTTCTTC	CASSEGTTCNEQFF
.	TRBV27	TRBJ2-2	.	TGTGCCAGCAGTTTTGGGCCGAACATCGGGGAGCTGTTTTTT	CASSFGPNIGELFF
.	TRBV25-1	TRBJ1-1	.	TGTGCCAGCAGTGAGATAATAGTAGGGAACACTGAAGCTTTCTTT	CASSEIIVGNTEAFF
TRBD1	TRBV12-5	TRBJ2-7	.	TGTGCTAGTGGTCAGGGACAGGGCTTCTACGAGCAGTACTTC	CASGQGQGFYEQYF
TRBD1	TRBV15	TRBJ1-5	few	TGTGCCACCAGCAGAGGACAGGGGAGAAGTCAGCCCCAGCATTTT	CATSRGQGRSQPQHF
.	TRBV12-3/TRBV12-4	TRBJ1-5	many	TGTGCCAGCAGTCGATCAGACCTAAATATCAATCAGCCCCAGCATTTT	CASSRSDLNINQPQHF
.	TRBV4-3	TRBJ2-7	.	TGCGCCAGCGGCCAAGACTATACCCGGACAGGGAGGGTCTACGAGCAGTACTTC	CASGQDYTRTGRVYEQYF
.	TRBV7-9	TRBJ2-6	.	TGTGCCAGCAGCCCATTAAGCTCTGGGGCCGACGTCCTGACTTTC	CASSPLSSGADVLTF
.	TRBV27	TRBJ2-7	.	TGTGCCAGCAGTTCGACCTTGGCCTACGAGCAGTACTTC	CASSSTLAYEQYF
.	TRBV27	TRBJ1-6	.	TGTGCCAGCAGCAAATGGCAGGCGATGGATTCACCCCTCCACTTT	CASSKWQAMDSPLHF
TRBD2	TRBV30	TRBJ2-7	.	TGTGCCTGGAGTATGGGAGGGCCGGGGGAGCAGTACTTC	CAWSMGGPGEQYF
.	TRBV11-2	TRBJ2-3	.	TGTGCCAGCAGCTTCCTGCTAGCGCCGAGCACAGATACGCAGTATTTT	CASSFLLAPSTDTQYF
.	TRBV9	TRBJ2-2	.	TGTGCCAGCAGCGTAAGCGACAGCCCGAACACCGGGGAGCTGTTTTTT	CASSVSDSPNTGELFF
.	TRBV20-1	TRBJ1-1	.	TGCAGTGCTAGACGACAACCGGGACCGCGCCAATCGAACACTGAAGCTTTCTTT	CSARRQPGPRQSNTEAFF
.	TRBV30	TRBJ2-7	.	TGTGCCTGGAGTATTGGGGACACCTACGAGCAGTACTTC	CAWSIGDTYEQYF
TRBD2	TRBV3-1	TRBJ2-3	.	TGTGCCAGCAGCCGCAGACTAGCAGGTATCACAGATACGCAGTATTTT	CASSRRLAGITDTQYF
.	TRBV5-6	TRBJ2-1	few	TGTGCCAGCAGCCTTCCTACGGATGAGCAGTTCTTC	CASSLPTDEQFF
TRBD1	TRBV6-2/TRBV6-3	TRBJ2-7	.	TGTGCCAGCAGTTACTTCGTGGACAGGTTATTCGAGCAGTACTTC	CASSYFVDRLFEQYF
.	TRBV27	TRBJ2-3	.	TGTGCCAGTAGAGTTAGGGATACGCAGTATTTT	CASRVRDTQYF
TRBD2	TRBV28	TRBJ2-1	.	TGTGCCAGCAGTTCCGGGACTAGCGGGACCTATGAGCAGTTCTTC	CASSSGTSGTYEQFF
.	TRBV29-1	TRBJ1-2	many	TGCAGCGTTCAGAGTCTTATCGGTGGCTATGGCTACACCTTC	CSVQSLIGGYGYTF
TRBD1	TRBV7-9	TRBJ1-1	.	TGTGCCAGCAGGTTGGGACAGGATTGGGCTGAAGCTTTCTTT	CASRLGQDWAEAFF
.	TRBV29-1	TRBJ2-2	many	TGCAGCGCCAAAGGGCCGGATAATACCGGGGAGCTGTTTTTT	CSAKGPDNTGELFF
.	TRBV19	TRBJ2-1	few	TGTGCCAGCTCAGGCTATGGAGGCAATGAGCAGTTCTTC	CASSGYGGNEQFF
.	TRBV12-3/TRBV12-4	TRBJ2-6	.	TGTGCCAGCAGTTTAGCGGGGAATAGATTAGGGGCCAACGTCCTGACTTTC	CASSLAGNRLGANVLTF
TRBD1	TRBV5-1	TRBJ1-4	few	TGCGCCAGCAGCAGACAGGGGGGAACTAATGAAAAACTGTTTTTT	CASSRQGGTNEKLFF